The TCR beta chain under discussion was sequenced for a study of blood T cell repertoires in COVID-19. About the study: Samples taken during acute and convalescent COVID-19 were collected in the United States, Italy and Spain.

This CDR3 spans 17 amino acids. J gave up 4 bases and V 3 bases, and 13 bases lay outside the gene matches. The germline gives CDR1 MNHEY, CDR2 SMNVEV (reference sequence). Recruited during active infection, patients (from Seattle) were subsequently followed longitudinally. TCRdb's copy holds only in-frame clones and misses some; the assay was immunoSEQ multiplex PCR. This repertoire shows 300,000 to 400,000 clones, roughly 86% found once; its top ten account for 6% to 8%. This receptor was taken from a woman aged 70-85 years with COVID-19, enrolled during active disease. Sample: peripheral blood. The gene calls are TRBV27 and TRBJ2-5; 8 bases map to TRBD1. CDR3 sequence (DNA): TGTGCCAGCAGTTTTCTTACCGGACAGGGAGGAGTAGAGACCCAGTACTTC. Translated, it gives CASSFLTGQGGVETQYF.